These 32 T cell receptor beta chains originate from one sample sequenced in a study of blood T cell repertoires in COVID-19. Clones were sequenced by immunoSEQ multiplex PCR, and TCRdb holds only the in-frame ones, with some missing. The sample lists hundreds of thousands of clones, around 89% seen once, with around 2% in the top ten. The sequenced sample consisted of PBMCs or T cells enriched from blood (not recorded which). These receptors came from a woman aged 18-30 years who had recovered from COVID-19.

The chain combines TRBV19 with TRBJ1-5; 7 bases map to TRBD1. From germline, CDR1 is LNHDA and CDR2 SQIVND (reference sequence). With 0 bases clipped from V and 2 bases from J, the junction kept 7 bases outside the gene matches. This CDR3 is 17 amino acids long. CDR3 sequence: CASSIETGMRRNQPQHF. CDR3 bases: TGTGCCAGTAGTATAGAGACAGGGATGAGGCGCAATCAGCCCCAGCATTTT.

This rearrangement joins TRBV10-3 to TRBJ2-2; 8 nucleotides align to TRBD1. The CDR3 is 16 amino acids. With 7 bases clipped from V and 4 bases from J, the junction kept 11 bases outside the gene matches. CDR1 is ENHRY and CDR2 is SYGVKD in the germline V gene. CDR3 residues: CAINPAGGFGTGELFF. As DNA, the CDR3 is TGTGCCATCAATCCCGCAGGGGGCTTCGGCACCGGGGAGCTGTTTTTT.

J is TRBJ1-4 and V is TRBV6-4; D not resolved. CDR1 MRHNA and CDR2 SNTAGT come from the germline V gene. V dropped 6 bases and J dropped 0 bases, with 8 bases sitting between them. The CDR3 extends over 14 amino acids. The CDR3 protein is CASRQHATNEKLFF. In DNA, the CDR3 is TGTGCCAGCAGACAACATGCAACTAATGAAAAACTGTTTTTT.

This clone has a count of ten or more. V is TRBV2 and J is TRBJ1-1; TRBD1 matches 11 bases. The trim removed 7 bases at V and 4 bases at J, leaving 5 bases unmatched. This CDR3 contains 14 residues. Germline CDR1 and CDR2: SNHLY and FYNNEI. The CDR3 is CASMRGTGGTEAFF. The CDR3 bases are TGTGCCAGCATGAGGGGGACAGGGGGCACTGAAGCTTTCTTT.

CDR3 nucleotides: TGCAGTGCTCAGGGGGATCAGCCCCAGCATTTT. It encodes CSAQGDQPQHF. V and J are TRBV20-1 and TRBJ1-5, with 7 bases matching TRBD1. This CDR3 spans 11 amino acids. V shed 5 bases, J shed 5 bases, and the junction held 0 bases outside the gene matches. Germline loops: CDR1 DFQATT, CDR2 SNEGSKA (reference sequence).

The DNA for the CDR3 is TGTGCCAGCAGCCCAGGGATGGTCGGAGGCTACACCTTC. Translating gives CASSPGMVGGYTF. The chain carries TRBV25-1 and TRBJ1-2; the D gene is possibly TRBD1 (5 bases). In germline, CDR1 is MGHDK, CDR2 SYGVNS. Between the trimmed V and J ends, which lost 6 bases and 8 bases, there was a span of 16 bases. The CDR3 spans 13 residues.

The V gene is TRBV7-2, the J gene TRBJ1-1; D not certain. V was shortened by 1 base and J by 0 bases, with 9 bases between the two germline ends. The CDR3 spans 15 residues. The germline V gene has CDR1 SGHTA and CDR2 FQGNSA. The CDR3 region is CASSLVTSLNTEAFF. CDR3 sequence (DNA): TGTGCCAGCAGCTTAGTGACATCATTGAACACTGAAGCTTTCTTT.

V usage is TRBV19 and J usage is TRBJ1-2; maybe TRBD1 (5 bases). Germline CDR1 reads LNHDA; CDR2 reads SQIVND (reference sequence). The germline V and J ends were trimmed by 3 bases and 3 bases, with 14 bases remaining between them. This CDR3 region has 15 residues. This CDR3 is CASSIARTGYYGYTF. CDR3 nucleotide sequence: TGTGCCAGTAGTATTGCCCGAACAGGATACTATGGCTACACCTTC.

The chain combines TRBV19 with TRBJ1-2; TRBD1 aligns across 9 bases. This CDR3 is 18 amino acids long. Trimming at V came to 7 bases and at J to 3 bases, leaving 18 bases not matched to a gene. Germline CDR1 is LNHDA and CDR2 is SQIVND (reference sequence). For the CDR3, the DNA is TGTGCCAGTAAGGAAGGGACAGGGATAGGGGCCGGGTACTATGGCTACACCTTC. Translated, it gives CASKEGTGIGAGYYGYTF.

The rearrangement uses TRBV30 and TRBJ1-3; 7 bases line up with TRBD1. This CDR3 is 12 amino acids long. Germline V gives CDR1 GTSNPN, CDR2 SVGIG (reference sequence). Losses at the gene ends were 4 bases for V and 4 bases for J; bases not matched to a gene: 1. The CDR3 is CAWTGGGNTIYF. In DNA, the CDR3 is TGTGCCTGGACAGGGGGAGGAAACACCATATATTTT.

The chain couples TRBV18 to TRBJ2-4; D ambiguous. This CDR3 is 15 amino acids long. The germline gives CDR1 KGHSH, CDR2 LQKENI. The V end lost 0 bases, the J end lost 7 bases, and 13 bases lay between the germline ends. The CDR3 DNA reads as TGTGCCAGCTCACCACCAGTACTAAATAGGAACATTCAGTACTTC. Protein product: CASSPPVLNRNIQYF.

The chain joins TRBV28 to TRBJ1-2; weak D call: TRBD1 (6 bases). V was pared by 8 bases and J by 7 bases, with 20 bases between. Per germline, CDR1 MDHEN and CDR2 SYDVKM. This CDR3 has 14 amino acids. The CDR3 nucleotides read TGTGCCAGCTCCAATAGACTCCCCAGGGGTGGCTACACCTTC. Encoded protein: CASSNRLPRGGYTF.

The chain uses TRBV11-2 and TRBJ2-3; tentative D call: TRBD1 (7 bases). This CDR3 has 17 residues. Germline assignment: CDR1 SGHAT and CDR2 FQNNGV. The V end was cut by 5 bases, the J end by 4 bases, with 22 bases between. In nucleotides, the CDR3 is TGTGCCAGCAGCCGCGGGACAGCACTAATGGACGCAGATACGCAGTATTTT. It is translated as CASSRGTALMDADTQYF.

The rearrangement joins TRBV28 to TRBJ2-1, with 8 bases lining up with TRBD2. Looked up from germline, CDR1 is MDHEN and CDR2 is SYDVKM. Trimming took 11 bases from V and 6 from J; bases not matched to a gene: 12. The CDR3 length is 14 residues. The CDR3 coding sequence is TGTGCCGCTCGAGTACCGGGGGGGATCAATGAGCAGTTCTTC. Protein sequence: CAARVPGGINEQFF.

The chain couples TRBV6-5 to TRBJ2-7, with a weak D call TRBD1 (5 bases). Germline-derived CDR1 and CDR2 are MNHEY and SVGAGI. The CDR3 has 15 amino acids. Deletions cut 0 bases from V and 5 bases from J, with 14 bases between. The CDR3 DNA reads as TGTGCCAGCAGTTACTCGGAGACAGTGGGCGACGAGCAGTACTTC. Encoded protein: CASSYSETVGDEQYF.

This rearrangement joins TRBV9 to TRBJ1-2, with 10 bases fitting TRBD1. CDR1 and CDR2 (germline): SGDLS, YYNGEE. V was pared by 4 bases and J by 3 bases, with 9 bases of the junction left unmatched. The CDR3 runs 16 residues. The CDR3 nucleotides are TGTGCCAGCAGCCCTCGACAGGGGGCGCAGGACTATGGCTACACCTTC. Translated, it gives CASSPRQGAQDYGYTF.

The chain has TRBV4-2 and TRBJ2-7; 9 positions match TRBD2. CDR1 is LGHNA, CDR2 YNFKEQ, per germline. V gave up 4 bases and J gave up 7 bases; unmatched junction bases: 8. This CDR3 is built from 14 residues. CDR3: CASSPTGGGVEQYF. The CDR3 bases are TGTGCCAGCAGCCCGACTGGCGGGGGGGTAGAGCAGTACTTC.

This rearrangement joins TRBV10-1 to TRBJ2-3; D may be TRBD2 (5 bases). Trimming took 0 bases from V and 0 from J, leaving 7 bases between them. The CDR3 sequence is 15 residues long. Germline CDR1 WNHNN, CDR2 SYGVQD (reference sequence). CDR3 region: CASSESGESTDTQYF. The DNA of the CDR3 is TGCGCCAGCAGTGAGTCCGGGGAAAGCACAGATACGCAGTATTTT.

DNA for the CDR3: TGTGCCAGCAGCGAAGACAGGGATCAGCCCCAGCATTTT. It is translated as CASSEDRDQPQHF. The chain has TRBV7-8 and TRBJ1-5; TRBD1 aligns across 7 bases. The ends lost 5 bases at V and 5 bases at J; junction bases unmatched: 3. Germline V CDR1 and CDR2: SGHVS, FQNEAQ. The length of the CDR3 is 13 residues.

This clone was seen only once. The chain employs TRBV4-1 and TRBJ2-2; 9 bases match TRBD2. Germline CDR1 MGHRA, CDR2 YSYEKL. The CDR3 runs to 18 residues. V dropped 0 bases and J dropped 0; count of bases not matched to a gene: 5. CDR3 region: CASSQDPSGVANTGELFF. The CDR3 DNA follows: TGCGCCAGCAGCCAAGATCCTAGCGGGGTAGCGAACACCGGGGAGCTGTTTTTT.

The V call is TRBV7-2, the J call TRBJ2-3; maybe TRBD1 (5 bases). V was shortened by 5 bases and J by 2 bases, with 8 bases between the two germline ends. This CDR3 contains 13 residues. The germline gives CDR1 SGHTA, CDR2 FQGNSA. The CDR3 DNA is TGTGCCAGCAGCCCGGACACCACAGATACGCAGTATTTT. As protein: CASSPDTTDTQYF.

This sequence joins TRBV2 and TRBJ2-2; a weak D match, TRBD2 (6 bases). Germline V CDR1 and CDR2: SNHLY, FYNNEI. The CDR3 is 15 amino acids. The ends were cut back, 4 bases at V and 4 bases at J, with 13 bases in the middle. In nucleotides, the CDR3 is TGTGCCAGCAGTGCCGGGAGTCTCCCCACCGGGGAGCTGTTTTTT. Residues: CASSAGSLPTGELFF.

CDR3 sequence (DNA): TGTGCCAGCAGCTTTGGGTCTAATACAGGGGTTTGGGGCTACACCTTC. This encodes CASSFGSNTGVWGYTF. The V call is TRBV7-2, the J call TRBJ1-2; 7 bases map to TRBD1. V gave up 3 bases and J gave up 8 bases; unmatched junction bases: 15. The germline gives CDR1 SGHTA, CDR2 FQGNSA. The CDR3 totals 16 residues.

The chain links TRBV28 to TRBJ1-1; D not certain. This CDR3 region has 13 residues. The V gene's germline CDR1 is MDHEN and CDR2 SYDVKM. V was cut by 6 bases and J by 0 bases, with 8 bases left in between. The CDR3: CASRLEMNTEAFF. As DNA, the CDR3 is TGTGCCAGCAGGCTAGAGATGAACACTGAAGCTTTCTTT. The complete variable domain, with remaining parts taken from reference TRBV28 and TRBJ1-1, reads DVKVTQSSRYLVKRTGEKVFLECVQDMDHENMFWYRQDPGLGLRLIYFSYDVKMKEKGDIPEGYSVSREKKERFSLILESASTNQTSMYLCASRLEMNTEAFFGQGTRLTVV.

This sequence joins TRBV3-1 (or the pseudogene TRBV3-2) and TRBJ2-5; 13 bases map to TRBD2. V shed 1 base, J shed 2 bases, and the junction held 1 base outside the gene matches. The CDR3 has 16 amino acids. The germline gives CDR1 LGHDT, CDR2 YNNKEL (reference sequence). The CDR3 DNA follows: TGTGCCAGCAGCCAAGCGACTAGCGGGGGGCAAGAGACCCAGTACTTC. The encoded protein is CASSQATSGGQETQYF.

This rearrangement joins TRBV5-1 to TRBJ1-2; D perhaps matches TRBD1 (5 bases). Trimming took 6 bases from V and 4 from J, leaving 16 bases between them. This CDR3 is 14 amino acids long. The germline V gene has CDR1 SGHRS and CDR2 YFSETQ. CDR3 bases: TGCGCCAGCACCCCCGGACATGGGCGCTATGGCTACACCTTC. Its translation is CASTPGHGRYGYTF.

The chain uses TRBV28 and TRBJ2-1; 11 bases are a match to TRBD2. Germline V gives CDR1 MDHEN, CDR2 SYDVKM. This CDR3 region has 14 residues. Losses at the gene ends were 6 bases for V and 9 bases for J; bases not matched to a gene: 7. The CDR3 spells CASRLAGGPGEQFF. The CDR3 region has the DNA TGTGCCAGCAGGTTAGCGGGGGGGCCGGGTGAGCAGTTCTTC.

The rearrangement joins TRBV3-1 (or the pseudogene TRBV3-2) to TRBJ2-5; 10 nucleotides match TRBD2. This CDR3 contains 16 residues. The germline CDR1 and CDR2 sequences are LGHDT and YNNKEL (reference sequence). J lost 5 bases, V lost 1 base, and 7 bases had no gene match. The CDR3: CASSQGAAGGRETQYF. Written as DNA, the CDR3 is TGTGCCAGCAGCCAAGGAGCAGCGGGGGGGCGGGAGACCCAGTACTTC.

The V call is TRBV18, the J call TRBJ2-3, with 8 bases aligning to TRBD2. Germline values: CDR1 KGHSH, CDR2 LQKENI. The CDR3 runs 18 residues. The V gene end was trimmed by 5 bases and the J gene end by 2 bases; junction bases not matched to a gene: 15. CDR3 bases: TGTGCCAGCTCAGAATCCGGGACTAGTAGGTTCCTCACAGATACGCAGTATTTT. Translating gives CASSESGTSRFLTDTQYF.

This rearrangement joins TRBV6-5 to TRBJ1-4; 7 bases agree with TRBD1. This CDR3 has 13 amino acids. The germline V gene encodes CDR1 MNHEY and CDR2 SVGAGI. V dropped 6 bases and J dropped 5; count of bases not matched to a gene: 3. The CDR3 region is CASSLRGNEKLFF. In DNA, the CDR3 is TGTGCCAGCAGCCTCAGGGGGAATGAAAAACTGTTTTTT.

This clone was recorded only once. This chain uses TRBV3-1 (or the pseudogene TRBV3-2) with TRBJ1-4; no firm D call. This CDR3 comprises 15 residues. With 2 bases removed from V and 8 bases from J, the gap between germline ends came to 15 bases. Germline CDR1 and CDR2: LGHDT and YNNKEL (reference sequence). CDR3 nucleotide sequence: TGTGCCAGCAGCCAACTATCGAGCCTCGAGGAAAAACTGTTTTTT. Protein sequence: CASSQLSSLEEKLFF.

This clone has just one count. This chain joins TRBV7-3 and TRBJ2-1, with TRBD2 identical over 8 bases. The V gene end was trimmed by 2 bases and the J gene end by 0 bases; junction bases not matched to a gene: 3. Germline V CDR1 and CDR2: SGHTA, FQGTGA. The CDR3 is 16 residues long. CDR3 protein: CASSLRGGNSYNEQFF. The CDR3 bases are TGTGCCAGCAGCTTACGGGGGGGTAACTCCTACAATGAGCAGTTCTTC.